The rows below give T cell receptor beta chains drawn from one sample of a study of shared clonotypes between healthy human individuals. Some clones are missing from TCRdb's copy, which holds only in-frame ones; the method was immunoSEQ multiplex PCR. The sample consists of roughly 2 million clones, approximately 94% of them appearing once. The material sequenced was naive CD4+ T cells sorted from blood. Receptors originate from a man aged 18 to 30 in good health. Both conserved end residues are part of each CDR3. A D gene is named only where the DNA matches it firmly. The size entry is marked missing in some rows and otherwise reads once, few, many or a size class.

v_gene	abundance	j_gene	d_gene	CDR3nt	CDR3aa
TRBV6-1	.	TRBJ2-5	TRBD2	TGTGCCAGCAGTGACCCTACTAGCGGGACCCGAAAGACCCAGTACTTC	CASSDPTSGTRKTQYF
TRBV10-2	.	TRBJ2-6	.	TGCGCCAGCACCTCGGCAGGCACCTCTGGGGCCAACGTCCTGACTTTC	CASTSAGTSGANVLTF
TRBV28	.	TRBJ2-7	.	TGTGCCAGCAGTTTAGCGGGGTCGGGAAACGAGCAGTACTTC	CASSLAGSGNEQYF
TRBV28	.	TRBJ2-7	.	TGTGCCAGCGGGCGGATCCAGGGTCCCTTATCATCCTTC	CASGRIQGPLSSF
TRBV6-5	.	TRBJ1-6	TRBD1	TGTGCCAGCAGTTCTACAGGGGGCAGGAATTCACCCCTCCACTTT	CASSSTGGRNSPLHF
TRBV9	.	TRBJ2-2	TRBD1	TGTGCCAGCAGCTTTGGCCCGGGACAGGGTAACACCGGGGAGCTGTTTTTT	CASSFGPGQGNTGELFF
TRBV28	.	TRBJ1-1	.	TGTGCCAGCTCCCTATCGTACAGGCGAGCAGCTTTCTTT	CASSLSYRRAAFF
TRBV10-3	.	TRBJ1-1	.	TGTGCCTCCAGCACTGCAGGGACTGAAGCTTTCTTT	CASSTAGTEAFF
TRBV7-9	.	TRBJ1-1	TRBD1	TGTGCCAGCAGCTTAGTCCGGGGACAGGGGGTTATGGTTGAAGCTTTCTTT	CASSLVRGQGVMVEAFF
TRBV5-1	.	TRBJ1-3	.	TGCGCCAGCAGCTTGGCCCTAGGACAGTCGTTCTCTGGAAACACCATATATTTT	CASSLALGQSFSGNTIYF
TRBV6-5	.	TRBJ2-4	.	TGTGCCAGCAGTTACTCGGGGACGGGAAACATTCAGTACTTC	CASSYSGTGNIQYF
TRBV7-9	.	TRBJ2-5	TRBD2	TGTGCCAGCTCCGGGACAGGACTAGCGGGGGCGTATCAAGAGACCCAGTACTTC	CASSGTGLAGAYQETQYF
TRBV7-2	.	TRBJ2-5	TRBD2	TGTGCCAGCAGACCGAGGGTAGCGGGAGGGCCTGGGGAGACCCAGTACTTC	CASRPRVAGGPGETQYF
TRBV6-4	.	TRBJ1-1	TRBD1	TGTGCCAGCAGTCCAACAGGGGGATTGGGAACTGAAGCTTTCTTT	CASSPTGGLGTEAFF
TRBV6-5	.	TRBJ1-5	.	TGTGCCAGCAGTTACACCGGGACCGCTGGGACTCAGCCCCAGCATTTT	CASSYTGTAGTQPQHF
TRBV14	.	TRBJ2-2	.	TGTGCCAGCAGCCAAGATGCCGGGGAGCTGTTTTTT	CASSQDAGELFF
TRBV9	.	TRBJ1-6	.	TGTGCCAGCAGCGTAGCTGCGAGCTCCTATAATTCACCCCTCCACTTT	CASSVAASSYNSPLHF
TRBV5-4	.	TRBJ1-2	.	TGTGCCAGCAGCCAACAAGACAGGCATCTCAACTATGGCTACACCTTC	CASSQQDRHLNYGYTF
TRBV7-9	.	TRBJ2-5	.	TGTGCCAGCAGCCTACAAGGGAACATCCAAGAGACCCAGTACTTC	CASSLQGNIQETQYF
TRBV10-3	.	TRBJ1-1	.	TGTGCCATCGGAGGGGGTGTGAACACTGAAGCTTTCTTT	CAIGGGVNTEAFF
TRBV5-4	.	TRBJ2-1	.	TGTGCCAGCAGCTTGGGACCCCAACGGGGTGAGCAGTTCTTC	CASSLGPQRGEQFF
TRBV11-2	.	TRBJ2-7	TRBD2	TGTGCCAGCAGCTTAGGTTGGCTAGCGGCGTACGAGCAGTACTTC	CASSLGWLAAYEQYF
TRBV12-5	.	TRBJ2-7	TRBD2	TGTGCTAGTGGGATAACTAGCGGGGCATCCTACGAGCAGTACTTC	CASGITSGASYEQYF
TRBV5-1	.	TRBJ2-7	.	TGCGCCAGCAGCTTGGCGGACAGCTCCTACGAGCAGTACTTC	CASSLADSSYEQYF
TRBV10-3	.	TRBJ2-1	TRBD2	TGTGCCATCAGTGAGCCGACTAGCGGGGTTTACAATGAGCAGTTCTTC	CAISEPTSGVYNEQFF
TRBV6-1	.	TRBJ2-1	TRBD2	TGTGCCAGCAGTGGGCAAGCGGGGCTCCCGAATGAGCAGTTCTTC	CASSGQAGLPNEQFF
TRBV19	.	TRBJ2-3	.	TGTGCCAGTAGCCTTATGGAGGGGATCACAGATACGCAGTATTTT	CASSLMEGITDTQYF
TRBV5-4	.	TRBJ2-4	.	TGTGCCAGCAGCTCCGGCAGGGACCTAGCCAAAAACATTCAGTACTTC	CASSSGRDLAKNIQYF
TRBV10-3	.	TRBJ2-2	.	TGTGCCATCAGCGGAAGCACCGGGGAGCTGTTTTTT	CAISGSTGELFF
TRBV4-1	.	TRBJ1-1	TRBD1	TGCGCCAGCAGCCAAGCAGGGACAGGGGAACGGAGCGCTTTCTTT	CASSQAGTGERSAFF
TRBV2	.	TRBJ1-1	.	TGTGCCAGCAGTGCGCAGGGGAACACTGAAGCTTTCTTT	CASSAQGNTEAFF
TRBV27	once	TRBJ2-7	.	TGTGCCAGCAGGCGCAGAGTGGGTTTGGACGAGCAGTACTTC	CASRRRVGLDEQYF
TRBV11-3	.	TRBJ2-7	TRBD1	TGTGCCAGCAGCCAACAGGGGTCCGAGCAGTACTTC	CASSQQGSEQYF
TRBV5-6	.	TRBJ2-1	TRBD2	TGTGCCAGCAGCTTGAGCAGCGGGAGGTTTAGGAATGAGCAGTTCTTC	CASSLSSGRFRNEQFF
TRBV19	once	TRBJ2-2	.	TGTGCCAGTATGCCCAGGGAGGTGGCGAACACCGGGGAGCTGTTTTTT	CASMPREVANTGELFF
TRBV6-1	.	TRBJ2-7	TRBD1	TGTGCCAGCCGGCGGTCGGGACAGGGTCTTTACGAGCAGTACTTC	CASRRSGQGLYEQYF
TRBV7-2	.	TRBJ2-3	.	TGTGCCAGCAGCACCGAGTGGGCGAAAGCAGATACGCAGTATTTT	CASSTEWAKADTQYF
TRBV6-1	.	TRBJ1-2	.	TGTGCCAGCAGGGCCAATTCAGGTACCCACTACACCTTC	CASRANSGTHYTF
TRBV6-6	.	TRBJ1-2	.	TGTGCCAGCAGTCTAACAGAGAACTATGGCTACACCTTC	CASSLTENYGYTF
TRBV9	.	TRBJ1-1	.	TGTGCCAGCAGCGCGGGAGCTGAAGCTTTCTTT	CASSAGAEAFF
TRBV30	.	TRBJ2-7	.	TGTGCCTGGAGATTTACGCCGGAATTTAACGAGCAGTACTTC	CAWRFTPEFNEQYF
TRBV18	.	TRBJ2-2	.	TGTGCCAGCTCACCACTGGTTGGCGGGGAGCTGTTTTTT	CASSPLVGGELFF
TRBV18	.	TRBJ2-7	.	TGTGCCAGCTCAGCAGACATTTACGAGCAGTACTTC	CASSADIYEQYF
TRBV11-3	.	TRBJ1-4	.	TGTGCCAGCAGCTTTTCGGCTCAGGGAGGATACGAAAAACTGTTTTTT	CASSFSAQGGYEKLFF
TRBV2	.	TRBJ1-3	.	TGTGCCAGCAGTGAAAACACCATCTCTGGAAACACCATATATTTT	CASSENTISGNTIYF
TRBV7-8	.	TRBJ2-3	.	TGTGCCAGCAGCCCCTACAGGGATTTTGCAGATACGCAGTATTTT	CASSPYRDFADTQYF
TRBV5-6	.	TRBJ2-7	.	TGTGCCAGCAGCCGATGGGGGTCCACTCTAAATGGGGAGCAGTACTTC	CASSRWGSTLNGEQYF
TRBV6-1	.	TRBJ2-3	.	TGTGCCAGCATATTGAGGAGCACAGATACGCAGTATTTT	CASILRSTDTQYF
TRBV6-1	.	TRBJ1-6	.	TGTGCCGCCCTCCGGGACGGGGGTAATTCACCCCTCCACTTT	CAALRDGGNSPLHF
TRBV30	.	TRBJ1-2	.	TGTGCCTGGAGGCGCCCGGGTTCGTACTATGGCTACACCTTC	CAWRRPGSYYGYTF
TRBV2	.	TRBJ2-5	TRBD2	TGTGCCAGCAGTGATGGCGGGGGGGAGACCCAGTACTTC	CASSDGGGETQYF
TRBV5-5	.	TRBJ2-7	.	TGTGCCAGCAGCGGGGTCGGACGGGCCCACGAGCAGTACTTC	CASSGVGRAHEQYF
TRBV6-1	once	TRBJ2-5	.	TGTGCCAGCAGCGAGCCTGGGGGGTACCAAGAGACCCAGTACTTC	CASSEPGGYQETQYF
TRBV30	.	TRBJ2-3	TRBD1	TGTGCCTGGAGTAAGGGGGCTAGCACAGATACGCAGTATTTT	CAWSKGASTDTQYF
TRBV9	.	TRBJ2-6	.	TGTGCCAGCAGCGTCGAAGGATATGGGGCCAACGTCCTGACTTTC	CASSVEGYGANVLTF
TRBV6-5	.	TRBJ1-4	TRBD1	TGTGCCAGCAGCCGGACAGGGAATGCGAATGAAAAACTGTTTTTT	CASSRTGNANEKLFF
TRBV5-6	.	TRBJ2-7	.	TGTGCCAGCAGCTTGAAGGGCATTACCTACGAGCAGTACTTC	CASSLKGITYEQYF